The present T cell receptor (beta chain) was sequenced within a study of cytomegalovirus exposure and HLA in healthy donors. General study findings and limits: Reported findings show TCR beta sequences accurately forecast HLA-A and HLA-B alleles in most subjects.

This clone was seen a handful of times. Its antigen is not identified. The PCR was carried out with 60 Vbeta primers and 13 Jbeta primers. Sequencing was performed with immunoSEQ multiplex PCR; in TCRdb, only in-frame clones are kept and a portion is missing. Of about 190,000 clones in the sample, approximately 80% were seen once. The CDR3 loop spans 15 amino acids. Germline CDR1 reads SGHRS; CDR2 reads YFSETQ. J gave up 1 base and V 2 bases, and 5 bases lay outside the gene matches. The sequence was obtained from a woman in her fifties or sixties in good health and CMV-seropositive. The gene calls are TRBV5-1 and TRBJ1-1, with 7 bases identical to TRBD1. The sequenced material came from PBMCs. The CDR3 spells CASSFSDRANTEAFF. The CDR3 nucleotides read TGCGCCAGCAGCTTTTCCGACAGGGCGAACACTGAAGCTTTCTTT.